The rows below give T cell receptor beta chains drawn from one sample of a study of T cells after yellow fever vaccination. MiXCR was run by TCRdb on the 5' RACE reads, yielding one entry per CDR3 protein. In the table there are 200,000 to 250,000 distinct CDR3 sequences, under 3.5% of which are singletons. The source was CD4+ T cells sorted from PBMCs, collected 10 days after the yellow fever booster vaccination. The source is a man in his late teens or twenties who received the YFV17D yellow fever vaccine. CDR3s include the opening cysteine and the closing phenylalanine or tryptophan. The D gene is left open where the match is weak. Clone size appears in some rows only: once, few, many, or a class for an expanded clone.

d_gene: TRBD1
v_gene: TRBV9
abundance: NA
j_gene: TRBJ2-6
CDR3nt: TGTGCCAGCAGCGTGGACAGGGCTGGGGCCAACGTCCTGACTTTC
CDR3aa: CASSVDRAGANVLTF

d_gene: TRBD1
v_gene: TRBV20-1
abundance: many
j_gene: TRBJ2-3
CDR3nt: TGCAGCGCCCGGACAGGGGGCACAGATACGCAGTATTTT
CDR3aa: CSARTGGTDTQYF

d_gene: TRBD1
v_gene: TRBV7-9
abundance: few
j_gene: TRBJ1-2
CDR3nt: TGTGCCAGCAGCTTAGAGGGGGCTAACGACCATGGCTACACCTTC
CDR3aa: CASSLEGANDHGYTF

d_gene: TRBD2
v_gene: TRBV4-3
abundance: many
j_gene: TRBJ2-3
CDR3nt: TGCGCCAGCAGCCAAGATTTAGCGGGGGGCGCAGATACGCAGTATTTT
CDR3aa: CASSQDLAGGADTQYF

d_gene: TRBD2
v_gene: TRBV7-2
abundance: many
j_gene: TRBJ2-3
CDR3nt: TGTGCCAGCAGCCCCGGGACTAGGGTAAATACGCAGTATTTT
CDR3aa: CASSPGTRVNTQYF

d_gene: NA
v_gene: TRBV6-6
abundance: few
j_gene: TRBJ1-5
CDR3nt: TGTGCCAGCAGAGGGAATCAGCCCCAGCATTTT
CDR3aa: CASRGNQPQHF

d_gene: NA
v_gene: TRBV7-2
abundance: many
j_gene: TRBJ2-5
CDR3nt: TGTGCCAGCAGCTTAGTTGGGGGGTTAGAGACCCAGTACTTC
CDR3aa: CASSLVGGLETQYF

d_gene: TRBD2
v_gene: TRBV6-2/TRBV6-3
abundance: few
j_gene: TRBJ2-3
CDR3nt: TGTGCCAGCAGTTACCCGCCTTATGGCGGGGGGGCCGGAACAGATACGCAGTATTTT
CDR3aa: CASSYPPYGGGAGTDTQYF

d_gene: NA
v_gene: TRBV28
abundance: many
j_gene: TRBJ2-5
CDR3nt: TGTGCCAGCAGTTTAACGCAGCGTACAGAGACCCAGTACTTC
CDR3aa: CASSLTQRTETQYF

d_gene: NA
v_gene: TRBV7-2
abundance: many
j_gene: TRBJ1-5
CDR3nt: TGTGCCAGCAGCTCGATGGGGGGATCGCAACAGCCCCAGCATTTT
CDR3aa: CASSSMGGSQQPQHF

d_gene: NA
v_gene: TRBV29-1
abundance: NA
j_gene: TRBJ1-1
CDR3nt: TGCAGCGTGGATGGACACTTGAACACTGAAGCTTTCTTT
CDR3aa: CSVDGHLNTEAFF

d_gene: TRBD1
v_gene: TRBV29-1
abundance: many
j_gene: TRBJ2-5
CDR3nt: TGCAGCGTGAAACAGGGGTTGCGGGAGACCCAGTACTTC
CDR3aa: CSVKQGLRETQYF

d_gene: NA
v_gene: TRBV10-3
abundance: few
j_gene: TRBJ1-4
CDR3nt: TGTGCCATCAGCTCGGGACACATGGGTGAAAAACTGTTTTTT
CDR3aa: CAISSGHMGEKLFF

d_gene: NA
v_gene: TRBV12-3/TRBV12-4
abundance: few
j_gene: TRBJ1-2
CDR3nt: TGTGCCAGCAGTTCTCCTCGGGACGGACACTATGGCTACACCTTC
CDR3aa: CASSSPRDGHYGYTF

d_gene: NA
v_gene: TRBV7-2
abundance: many
j_gene: TRBJ2-3
CDR3nt: TGTGCCAGCAGCTTCGATAGCACAGATACGCAGTATTTT
CDR3aa: CASSFDSTDTQYF

d_gene: NA
v_gene: TRBV29-1
abundance: many
j_gene: TRBJ2-2
CDR3nt: TGCAGACTTGGACAGCCACGGAAATTTTTT
CDR3aa: CRLGQPRKFF

d_gene: NA
v_gene: TRBV5-5
abundance: many
j_gene: TRBJ2-3
CDR3nt: TGTGCCAGCAGCTTGGAATATTTCGCAGATACGCAGTATTTT
CDR3aa: CASSLEYFADTQYF

d_gene: NA
v_gene: TRBV7-2
abundance: NA
j_gene: TRBJ2-3
CDR3nt: TGTGCCAGCAGCTTGGACTACGGGGAATGGTATTTT
CDR3aa: CASSLDYGEWYF

d_gene: NA
v_gene: TRBV10-3
abundance: few
j_gene: TRBJ1-5
CDR3nt: TGTGCCATCAGTGAGTCGAGGGCAGGGGCCATTCAGCCCCAGCATTTT
CDR3aa: CAISESRAGAIQPQHF

d_gene: NA
v_gene: TRBV5-6
abundance: many
j_gene: TRBJ1-1
CDR3nt: TGTGCCAGCAGCTTGGTTTCGGGGAGCACTGAAGCTTTCTTT
CDR3aa: CASSLVSGSTEAFF

d_gene: NA
v_gene: TRBV4-2
abundance: many
j_gene: TRBJ2-5
CDR3nt: TGTGCCAGCAGCCAGGGTCAGGCGCAAGAGACCCAGTACTTC
CDR3aa: CASSQGQAQETQYF

d_gene: TRBD2
v_gene: TRBV29-1
abundance: many
j_gene: TRBJ2-1
CDR3nt: TGCAGCGTTGTTCCTAGCGGGGTGGGGGGTGAGCAGTTCTTC
CDR3aa: CSVVPSGVGGEQFF

d_gene: TRBD1
v_gene: TRBV29-1
abundance: many
j_gene: TRBJ2-3
CDR3nt: TGCAGCGTCCGGGACAGGGGGCGGGATACGCAGTATTTT
CDR3aa: CSVRDRGRDTQYF

d_gene: NA
v_gene: TRBV29-1
abundance: few
j_gene: TRBJ2-6
CDR3nt: TGCAGCGTTGGAGCAGGGTACTCTGGGGCCAACGTCCTGACTTTC
CDR3aa: CSVGAGYSGANVLTF

d_gene: TRBD2
v_gene: TRBV6-6
abundance: many
j_gene: TRBJ2-1
CDR3nt: TGTGCCAGCAGTTACTACGGGGGGGCAAACTATGAGCAGTTCTTC
CDR3aa: CASSYYGGANYEQFF

d_gene: TRBD1
v_gene: TRBV6-5
abundance: NA
j_gene: TRBJ1-1
CDR3nt: TGTGCCAGCAGAAACGGACAGGAGATAGAAGCTTTCTTT
CDR3aa: CASRNGQEIEAFF

d_gene: NA
v_gene: TRBV6-1
abundance: many
j_gene: TRBJ2-1
CDR3nt: TGTGCCAGCACCCGGGACTCTGTCATCAATGAGCAGTTCTTC
CDR3aa: CASTRDSVINEQFF

d_gene: TRBD2
v_gene: TRBV12-3/TRBV12-4
abundance: many
j_gene: TRBJ2-3
CDR3nt: TGTGCCAGCAGTAAGACGGCGGGGGGCTACACAGATACGCAGTATTTT
CDR3aa: CASSKTAGGYTDTQYF

d_gene: NA
v_gene: TRBV20-1
abundance: many
j_gene: TRBJ2-4
CDR3nt: TGCAGTGCTGTTTTCCGAGACAGCGGGAACATTCAGTACTTC
CDR3aa: CSAVFRDSGNIQYF

d_gene: NA
v_gene: TRBV4-2
abundance: many
j_gene: TRBJ2-5
CDR3nt: TGTGCCAGCAGCCAAGGGTCGGCGGGGGAGACCCAGTACTTC
CDR3aa: CASSQGSAGETQYF

d_gene: TRBD1
v_gene: TRBV29-1
abundance: many
j_gene: TRBJ2-5
CDR3nt: TGCAGCGTGCGTGTAGGGGGCGCCCAAGAGACCCAGTACTTC
CDR3aa: CSVRVGGAQETQYF

d_gene: NA
v_gene: TRBV29-1
abundance: many
j_gene: TRBJ1-2
CDR3nt: TGCAGCGTTGGGGGGACGAGGGGCGCGAAGGGCTACACCTTC
CDR3aa: CSVGGTRGAKGYTF

d_gene: TRBD1
v_gene: TRBV5-6
abundance: many
j_gene: TRBJ1-2
CDR3nt: TGTGCCAGCAGCGTGACAGGGGGAGGCTACACCTTC
CDR3aa: CASSVTGGGYTF

d_gene: NA
v_gene: TRBV30
abundance: few
j_gene: TRBJ1-1
CDR3nt: TGTGCCTGGAGTGAACAGTGGAACACTGAAGCTTTCTTT
CDR3aa: CAWSEQWNTEAFF

d_gene: NA
v_gene: TRBV24-1
abundance: NA
j_gene: TRBJ2-5
CDR3nt: TGTGCCACCAGTGATCCGCCCTTAGTCCAAGAGACCCAGTACTTC
CDR3aa: CATSDPPLVQETQYF

d_gene: NA
v_gene: TRBV12-3/TRBV12-4
abundance: many
j_gene: TRBJ2-5
CDR3nt: TGTGCCAGCAGTTTAGGCCTGTCCCAGTACTTC
CDR3aa: CASSLGLSQYF

d_gene: NA
v_gene: TRBV19
abundance: NA
j_gene: TRBJ2-3
CDR3nt: TGTGCCAGTAGTCCCGGGACTTACCCCACAGATACGCAGTATTTT
CDR3aa: CASSPGTYPTDTQYF